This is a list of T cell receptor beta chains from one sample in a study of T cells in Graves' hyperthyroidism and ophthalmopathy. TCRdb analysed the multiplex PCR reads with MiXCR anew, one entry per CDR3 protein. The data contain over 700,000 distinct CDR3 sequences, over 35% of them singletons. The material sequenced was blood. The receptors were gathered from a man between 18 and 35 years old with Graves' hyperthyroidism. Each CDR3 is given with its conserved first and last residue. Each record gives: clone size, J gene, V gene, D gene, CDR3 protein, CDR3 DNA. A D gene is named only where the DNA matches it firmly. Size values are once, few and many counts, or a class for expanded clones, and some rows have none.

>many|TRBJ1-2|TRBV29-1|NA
CSVEGDRGYTF
TGCAGCGTTGAAGGAGACCGGGGCTACACCTTC
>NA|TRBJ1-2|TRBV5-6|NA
CASSSGDAGYTF
TGTGCCAGCAGCTCCGGGGACGCGGGCTACACCTTC
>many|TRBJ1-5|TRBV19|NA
CASNRVGGQPQHF
TGTGCCAGTAACAGGGTAGGAGGTCAGCCCCAGCATTTT
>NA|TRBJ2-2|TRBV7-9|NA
CASSDPRELGPSFTGELFF
TGTGCCAGCAGCGACCCCCGGGAGCTAGGTCCTTCTTTCACCGGGGAGTTGTTTTTT
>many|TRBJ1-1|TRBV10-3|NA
CAISQHMNTEAFF
TGTGCCATCAGCCAGCACATGAACACTGAAGCTTTCTTT
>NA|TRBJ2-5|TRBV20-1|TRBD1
CSAETGVGQYF
TGCAGTGCTGAAACAGGGGTAGGCCAGTACTTC
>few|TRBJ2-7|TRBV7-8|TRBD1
CASRDRDRTYEQYF
TGTGCCAGCAGGGACAGGGACCGAACCTACGAGCAGTACTTC
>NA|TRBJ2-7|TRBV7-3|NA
CASSPPWGGPYEQYF
TGTGCCAGCAGCCCGCCCTGGGGCGGCCCCTACGAGCAGTACTTC
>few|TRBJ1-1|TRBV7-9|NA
CASSLEGLRYTEAFF
TGTGCCAGCAGCTTAGAGGGGTTAAGGTACACTGAAGCTTTCTTT
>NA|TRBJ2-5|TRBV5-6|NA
CASSYTPAQETQYF
TGTGCCAGCAGCTATACCCCGGCACAAGAGACCCAGTACTTC
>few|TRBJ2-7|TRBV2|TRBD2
CASASGTTYEQYF
TGTGCCAGCGCTAGCGGGACCACCTACGAGCAGTACTTC
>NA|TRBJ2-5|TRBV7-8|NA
CASSPGLGKDTQYF
TGTGCCAGCAGCCCCGGGTTAGGCAAGGATACGCAGTACTTC
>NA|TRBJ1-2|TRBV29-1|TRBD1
CSVELGTGGVEDYGYTF
TGCAGCGTTGAACTAGGGACAGGGGGGGTTGAGGACTATGGCTACACCTTC
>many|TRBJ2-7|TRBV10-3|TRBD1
CAISERQGSEQYF
TGTGCCATCAGTGAGAGACAGGGCAGCGAGCAGTACTTC
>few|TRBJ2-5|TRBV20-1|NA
CSAARRETQYF
TGCAGTGCTGCCAGGAGAGAGACCCAGTACTTC
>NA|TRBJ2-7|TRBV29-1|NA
CSVEARGAEEQYF
TGCAGCGTTGAAGCGAGGGGCGCAGAGGAGCAGTACTTC
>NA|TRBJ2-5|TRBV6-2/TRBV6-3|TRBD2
CASSYSPSGTQYF
TGTGCCAGCAGTTACTCGCCTAGCGGGACCCAGTACTTC
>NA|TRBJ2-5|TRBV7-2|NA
CASSYLPGETQYF
TGTGCCAGCAGTTACCTCCCAGGGGAGACCCAGTACTTC
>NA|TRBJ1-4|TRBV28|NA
CASRGGLGEKLFF
TGTGCCAGCAGAGGAGGTTTGGGTGAAAAACTGTTTTTT
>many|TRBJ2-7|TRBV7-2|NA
CASSFGGNYEQYF
TGTGCCAGCAGCTTCGGCGGGAACTACGAGCAGTACTTC
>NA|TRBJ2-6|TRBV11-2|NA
CASSLPWGGRGANVLTF
TGTGCCAGCAGCCTACCCTGGGGGGGCCGTGGGGCCAACGTCCTGACTTTC
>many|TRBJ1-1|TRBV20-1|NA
CSAGGDTEAFF
TGCAGTGCTGGGGGGGACACTGAAGCTTTCTTT
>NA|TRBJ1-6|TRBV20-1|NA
CSARGAEPGSYNSPLHF
TGCAGTGCTAGAGGGGCAGAACCGGGCTCCTATAATTCACCCCTCCACTTT
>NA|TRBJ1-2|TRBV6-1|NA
CASREEGGYGYTF
TGTGCCAGTAGGGAGGAGGGCGGGTATGGCTACACCTTC
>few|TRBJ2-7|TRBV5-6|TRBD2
CASSQGLAPVEQYF
TGTGCCAGCAGCCAAGGACTAGCTCCTGTCGAGCAGTACTTC
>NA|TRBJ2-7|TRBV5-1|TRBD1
CASSKTSTGSSYEQYF
TGCGCCAGCAGCAAGACCTCGACAGGGAGCTCCTACGAGCAGTACTTC
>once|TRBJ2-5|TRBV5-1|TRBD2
CASCGGVGETQYF
TGCGCCAGCTGCGGGGGGGTAGGTGAGACCCAGTACTTC
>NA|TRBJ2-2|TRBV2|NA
CASSPGIDTGELFF
TGTGCCAGCAGCCCCGGGATAGACACCGGGGAGCTGTTTTTT
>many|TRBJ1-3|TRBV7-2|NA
CASSLDRLNTIYF
TGTGCCAGCAGCTTAGATCGCCTAAACACCATATATTTT
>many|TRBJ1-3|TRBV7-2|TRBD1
CASSLALQGQPGNTIYF
TGTGCCAGCAGCTTAGCGCTTCAGGGACAGCCTGGAAACACCATATATTTT
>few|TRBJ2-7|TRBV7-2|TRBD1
CAGSLGDRVEQYF
TGTGCCGGCAGCTTAGGAGACAGGGTCGAGCAGTACTTC
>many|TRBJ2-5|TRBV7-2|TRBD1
CASSGGQFTETQYF
TGTGCCAGCAGCGGGGGACAGTTCACAGAGACCCAGTACTTC
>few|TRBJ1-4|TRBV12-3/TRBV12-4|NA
CASKRANEKLFF
TGTGCCAGCAAGCGGGCAAATGAAAAACTGTTTTTT
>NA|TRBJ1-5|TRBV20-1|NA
CSARGGFGSQPQHF
TGCAGTGCTAGGGGGGGATTTGGGTCCCAGCCCCAGCATTTT
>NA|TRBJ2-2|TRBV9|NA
CASSQGYRTGELFF
TGTGCCAGCAGCCAAGGCTACCGCACCGGGGAGCTGTTTTTT
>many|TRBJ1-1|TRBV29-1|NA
CSGLKGPEAFF
TGCAGCGGATTAAAAGGCCCCGAAGCTTTCTTT
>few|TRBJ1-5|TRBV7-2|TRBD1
CASSLTGNNNQPQHF
TGTGCCAGCAGCTTGACAGGGAATAACAATCAGCCCCAGCATTTT
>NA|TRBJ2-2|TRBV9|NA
CASSVFASESGELFF
TGTGCCAGCAGCGTATTCGCGAGCGAGTCCGGGGAGCTGTTTTTT
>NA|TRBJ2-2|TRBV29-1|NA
CSLATTNTGELFF
TGCAGCTTGGCCACCACGAACACCGGGGAGCTGTTTTTT
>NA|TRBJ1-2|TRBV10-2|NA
CASSDGPYGYTF
TGCGCCAGCAGCGACGGACCCTATGGCTACACCTTC